This is a list of T cell receptor beta chains from one sample in a study of T cell responses to AZD1222 COVID-19 vaccine. The table came from immunoSEQ multiplex PCR; TCRdb's copy has only in-frame clones and leaves some out. This sample yields more than 85,000 clones, of which approximately 90% are seen a single time; 2% to 3% belongs to the top ten. The sample consisted of peripheral blood, taken on day 0 of AZD1222 vaccination. The source of these receptors is an adult in good health. The CDR3 runs from the conserved cysteine through the conserved F or W. A D gene is named only where the DNA matches it firmly. Clone size is stated in some rows and not others, as once, few, many or a class when expanded.

D gene,J gene,V gene,clone size,CDR3 protein,CDR3 DNA
.,TRBJ2-6,TRBV28,.,CATSEGGASSGANVLTF,TGTGCCACTAGCGAGGGGGGGGCCAGCTCTGGGGCCAACGTCCTGACTTTC
TRBD1,TRBJ2-1,TRBV7-2,.,CASSLVRQGYNEQFF,TGTGCCAGCAGCTTAGTGAGACAGGGCTACAATGAGCAGTTCTTC
.,TRBJ2-2,TRBV3-1/TRBV3-2,.,CASSPRSGELFF,TGTGCCAGCAGCCCCCGTTCCGGGGAGCTGTTTTTT
TRBD2,TRBJ2-3,TRBV7-2,.,CASSRGLAPNTDTQYF,TGTGCCAGCAGCCGGGGACTAGCCCCTAACACAGATACGCAGTATTTT
.,TRBJ1-2,TRBV3-1/TRBV3-2,few,CASSRQATVPSGYTF,TGTGCCAGCAGCCGCCAGGCGACAGTTCCTTCTGGCTACACCTTC
TRBD1,TRBJ1-5,TRBV6-2/TRBV6-3,.,CASSYETGAGEPQHF,TGTGCCAGCAGTTACGAGACAGGGGCCGGGGAGCCCCAGCATTTT
.,TRBJ1-1,TRBV19,.,CASSNHLMNTEAFF,TGTGCCAGTAGTAACCATCTCATGAACACTGAAGCTTTCTTT
TRBD1,TRBJ2-7,TRBV7-9,.,CASTPAGTGGTEQYF,TGTGCCAGCACCCCCGCCGGGACAGGGGGCACAGAGCAGTACTTC
.,TRBJ1-1,TRBV10-3,.,CAISETKGSEAFF,TGTGCCATCAGTGAGACTAAGGGCAGTGAAGCTTTCTTT
.,TRBJ2-5,TRBV10-3,.,CAISAGGPGETQYF,TGTGCCATCAGTGCGGGGGGCCCCGGAGAGACCCAGTACTTC
.,TRBJ1-6,TRBV6-5,.,CASSYSTRGYNSPLHF,TGTGCCAGCAGTTACTCTACCAGGGGCTATAATTCACCCCTCCACTTT
.,TRBJ1-6,TRBV6-1,few,CASSDEGNSPLHF,TGTGCCAGCAGTGACGAGGGAAATTCACCCCTCCACTTT